The rows below give T cell receptor beta chains drawn from one sample of a study of blood T cell repertoires in COVID-19. Sequencing used immunoSEQ multiplex PCR; TCRdb keeps in-frame clones, though not all of them. The sample has around 500,000 clones; approximately 90% are singletons. The sequenced sample consisted of PBMCs or T cells enriched from blood (not recorded which). Receptors were obtained from a woman aged 40-49 years who had recovered from COVID-19. The CDR3 runs from the conserved cysteine through the conserved F or W. Fields, in order: J gene, clone size, D gene, V gene, CDR3 DNA, CDR3 protein. D genes are given only for firm matches. A row's size may be missing; if present it is once, few, many or a size class.

>TRBJ1-1|.|.|TRBV6-1
TGTGCCAGCAGTGAGCATAGCCCGGAAAATGAAGCTTTCTTT
CASSEHSPENEAFF
>TRBJ1-2|.|TRBD1|TRBV4-2
TGTGCCAGCAGCCAAGAGGGACAGGGGAACTATGGCTACACCTTC
CASSQEGQGNYGYTF
>TRBJ2-7|once|.|TRBV10-2
TGCGCCAGCAGCCACAGGGATATCTCCTACGAGCAGTACTTC
CASSHRDISYEQYF
>TRBJ1-6|.|.|TRBV28
TGTGCCAGCAGTTTCCCCGACAGCTATAATTCACCCCTCCACTTT
CASSFPDSYNSPLHF
>TRBJ1-6|.|TRBD1|TRBV30
TGTGCCTGGAGGGGGGACAGGGGAAATTCACCCCTCCACTTT
CAWRGDRGNSPLHF
>TRBJ2-7|.|TRBD1|TRBV4-1
TGCGCCAGCAGCCAAGACGACAGGGGATCCTACGAGCAGTACTTC
CASSQDDRGSYEQYF
>TRBJ2-1|.|TRBD1|TRBV25-1
TGTGCCAGCAGTGGGACAGGGGGCCTTTGGAATGAGCAGTTCTTC
CASSGTGGLWNEQFF
>TRBJ1-5|.|TRBD1|TRBV4-3
TGCGCCAGCAGCCAAACTACAGGGGAATATAGCAATCAGCCCCAGCATTTT
CASSQTTGEYSNQPQHF
>TRBJ2-7|.|.|TRBV14
TGTGCCAGCAGCCAAGATCTAGGCCGCCAGGGCGCGTACGAGCAGTACTTC
CASSQDLGRQGAYEQYF
>TRBJ1-1|.|TRBD1|TRBV7-9
TGTGCCAGCAGCTTGGGACAGGGGAATGAAGCTTTCTTT
CASSLGQGNEAFF
>TRBJ2-3|.|TRBD1|TRBV9
TGTGCCAGCAGTTACCGGGACAGGGTCACAGATACGCAGTATTTT
CASSYRDRVTDTQYF
>TRBJ2-7|.|.|TRBV11-3
TGTGCCAGCAGCTTAGGCGGGTTCTCCTACGAGCAGTACTTC
CASSLGGFSYEQYF
>TRBJ1-2|.|TRBD1|TRBV19
TGTGCCACTTCGGGACAGGGACGTAATGGCTACACCTTC
CATSGQGRNGYTF
>TRBJ1-1|few|.|TRBV19
TGTGCCAGTAGTATAGGGGCCAGAATGAACACTGAAGCTTTCTTT
CASSIGARMNTEAFF
>TRBJ2-2|.|.|TRBV18
TGTGCCAGCTCACTTGCTATTGCGGGGCCGACGAACACCGGGGAGCTGTTTTTT
CASSLAIAGPTNTGELFF
>TRBJ2-1|.|TRBD2|TRBV11-2
TGTGCCAGCAGCTTGAGTAGGCTAGCGGAGAATGAGCAGTTCTTC
CASSLSRLAENEQFF
>TRBJ2-2|once|.|TRBV3-1/TRBV3-2
TGTGCCAGCAGCCAGTACAGAGGGCCCGTTGACACCGGGGAGCTGTTTTTT
CASSQYRGPVDTGELFF
>TRBJ2-5|.|TRBD2|TRBV6-5
TGTGCCAGCATGATGGGGGGGGATGGAGAGACCCAGTACTTC
CASMMGGDGETQYF
>TRBJ2-5|.|TRBD2|TRBV5-1
TGCGCCAGCAGCGGACTAGCGGGAGGGCCGGGTCAAGAGACCCAGTACTTC
CASSGLAGGPGQETQYF
>TRBJ1-5|.|.|TRBV13
TGTGCCAGCAGCGGGGAGGGCGGTCAGCCCCAGCATTTT
CASSGEGGQPQHF
>TRBJ2-1|.|TRBD2|TRBV3-1/TRBV3-2
TGTGCCAGCAGCCAACGTAGCGGGAGGGTTGAGCAGTTCTTC
CASSQRSGRVEQFF
>TRBJ1-2|.|TRBD1|TRBV7-2
TGTGCCAGCAGCTCACAGGGGAATGGCTACACCTTC
CASSSQGNGYTF
>TRBJ1-2|few|.|TRBV12-3/TRBV12-4
TGTGCCAGCAGTCGACCAGGGTGGTATGGCTACACCTTC
CASSRPGWYGYTF
>TRBJ2-7|once|TRBD2|TRBV5-5
TGTGCCAGCAGCTTGGAGGTAGCGGGAGGCTACTCCTACGAGCAGTACTTC
CASSLEVAGGYSYEQYF
>TRBJ2-7|.|TRBD2|TRBV6-5
TGTGCCAGCAGTCCTAGCGGAGATAGCTCCTACGAGCAGTACTTC
CASSPSGDSSYEQYF
>TRBJ1-1|.|TRBD1|TRBV27
TGTGCCAGCAGTCCGGGACAGGGGAACACTGAAGCTTTCTTT
CASSPGQGNTEAFF
>TRBJ1-6|.|.|TRBV5-1
TGCGCCAGCAGCCCATGGACAGCTTATAATTCACCCCTCCACTTT
CASSPWTAYNSPLHF
>TRBJ1-5|.|.|TRBV27
TGTGCCAGCAGTTTAAAGTTCCCGAGGGCGGATAACAATCAGCCCCAGCATTTT
CASSLKFPRADNNQPQHF
>TRBJ2-7|.|.|TRBV12-5
TGTGCTAGTGGCCCTAGCGATTACGAGCAGTACTTC
CASGPSDYEQYF
>TRBJ2-4|.|TRBD2|TRBV19
TGTGCCAGTAGTACGCGGACTAGCGGGAGAGAACGTTTAGCCAAAAACATTCAGTACTTC
CASSTRTSGRERLAKNIQYF
>TRBJ2-3|once|.|TRBV7-8
TGTGCCAGCCGCAGCGAAAGCTTTTCCACAGATACGCAGTATTTT
CASRSESFSTDTQYF
>TRBJ2-3|.|TRBD2|TRBV29-1
TGCAGCGTGACCGGGACTAGCGGGAGTATTCTTCCGCAGTATTTT
CSVTGTSGSILPQYF
>TRBJ2-5|.|.|TRBV27
TGTGCCACCGGGGGACAGAATACCCTCCAAGAGACCCAGTACTTC
CATGGQNTLQETQYF
>TRBJ2-7|.|TRBD1|TRBV27
TGTGCCAGCAGCCTGGGGGTGGGGACAGGGGACCACGAGCAGTACTTC
CASSLGVGTGDHEQYF
>TRBJ1-1|.|TRBD1|TRBV5-4
TGTGCCAGCAGCTCGCCCCCAGGGGGCATTAACACTGAAGCTTTCTTT
CASSSPPGGINTEAFF
>TRBJ2-7|.|TRBD1|TRBV6-5
TGTGCCAGCAGTTACGGGACAGGGGGCTCCTACGAGCAGTACTTC
CASSYGTGGSYEQYF
>TRBJ1-2|.|.|TRBV29-1
TGCAGCGTTGCCCTCCGCGGTGTTGGCTACACCTTC
CSVALRGVGYTF
>TRBJ1-1|.|.|TRBV5-5
TGTGCCAGCAGCTTAGAGGACACCAACACTGAAGCTTTCTTT
CASSLEDTNTEAFF
>TRBJ1-2|.|.|TRBV12-3/TRBV12-4
TGTGCCACCTCGACAGGCTATGGCTACACCTTC
CATSTGYGYTF
>TRBJ1-2|.|TRBD1|TRBV3-1/TRBV3-2
TGTGCCAGCAGCCAAGAGGACAGGGGGCGAGATGGCTACACCTTC
CASSQEDRGRDGYTF
>TRBJ2-3|.|TRBD1|TRBV5-1
TGCGCCAGCAGCTTGGGACAGGGTCCCACAGATACGCAGTATTTT
CASSLGQGPTDTQYF
>TRBJ2-5|once|.|TRBV12-5
TGTGCTAGTGCCTTGGTTGAGGAGACCCAGTACTTC
CASALVEETQYF
>TRBJ2-2|.|TRBD1|TRBV24-1
TGTGCCACCAGTGATCCAGACAGGGGGCAGGTCGGGGAGCTGTTTTTT
CATSDPDRGQVGELFF